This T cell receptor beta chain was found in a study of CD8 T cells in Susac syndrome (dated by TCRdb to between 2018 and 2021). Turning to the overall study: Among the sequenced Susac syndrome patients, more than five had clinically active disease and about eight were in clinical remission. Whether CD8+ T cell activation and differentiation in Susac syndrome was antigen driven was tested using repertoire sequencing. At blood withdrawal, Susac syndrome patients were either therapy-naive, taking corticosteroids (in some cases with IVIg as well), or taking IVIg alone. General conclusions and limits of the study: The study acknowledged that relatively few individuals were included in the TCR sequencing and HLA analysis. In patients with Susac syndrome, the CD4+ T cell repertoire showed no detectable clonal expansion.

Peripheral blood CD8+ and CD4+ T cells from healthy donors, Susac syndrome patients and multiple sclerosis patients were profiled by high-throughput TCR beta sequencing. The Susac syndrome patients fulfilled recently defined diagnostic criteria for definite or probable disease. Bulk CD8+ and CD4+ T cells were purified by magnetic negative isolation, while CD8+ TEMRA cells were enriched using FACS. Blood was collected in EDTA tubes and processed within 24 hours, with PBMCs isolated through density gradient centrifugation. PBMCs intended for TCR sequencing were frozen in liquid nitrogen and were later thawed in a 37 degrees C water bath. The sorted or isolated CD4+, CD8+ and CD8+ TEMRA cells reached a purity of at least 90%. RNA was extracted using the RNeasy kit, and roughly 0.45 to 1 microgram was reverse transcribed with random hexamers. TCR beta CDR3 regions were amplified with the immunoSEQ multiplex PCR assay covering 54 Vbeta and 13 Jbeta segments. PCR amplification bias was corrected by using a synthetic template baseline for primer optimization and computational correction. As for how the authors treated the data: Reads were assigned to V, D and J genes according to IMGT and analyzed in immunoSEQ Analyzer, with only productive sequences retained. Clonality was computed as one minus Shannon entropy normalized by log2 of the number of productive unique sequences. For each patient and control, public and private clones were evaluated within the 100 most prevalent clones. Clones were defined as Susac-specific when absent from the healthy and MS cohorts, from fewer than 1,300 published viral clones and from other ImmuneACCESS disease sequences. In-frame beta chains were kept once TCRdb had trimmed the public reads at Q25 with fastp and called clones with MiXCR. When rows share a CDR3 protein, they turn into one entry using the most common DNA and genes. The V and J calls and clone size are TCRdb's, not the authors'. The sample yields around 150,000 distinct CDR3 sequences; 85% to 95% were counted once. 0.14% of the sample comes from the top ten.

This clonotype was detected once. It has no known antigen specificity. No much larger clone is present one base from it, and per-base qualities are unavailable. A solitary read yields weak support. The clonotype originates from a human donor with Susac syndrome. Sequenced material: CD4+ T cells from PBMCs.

Here is the DNA: TGCGCCAGCAGCTTGGAAACGGCCGCAGGGACCCAGTACTTC. Its protein product is CASSLETAAGTQYF. This chain joins TRBV5-1 to TRBJ2-5; a confident D gene designation cannot be given. From the cysteine through the phenylalanine, the CDR3 covers 14 amino acids. Just CDR3 DNA is preserved here, 42 bases in frame from base 1. V loses 0 bases, J loses 7 bases, and the germline ends lie 13 bases apart. CDR1 SGHRS and CDR2 YFSETQ were looked up in the germline V gene.